This TCR beta chain was observed in a study of shared clonotypes between healthy human individuals. Study results and caveats: Estimated richness was generally greater in naive than memory subsets. All-four-donor shared clonotypes had higher generation probabilities than non-shared clonotypes did.

With respect to this clone: Its antigen is as yet unknown.

Naive CD8 isolation took CD45RO-negative cells positively selected for CCR7 and excluded terminally differentiated effector memory CD45RA+ cells. A deep-level run was used for the assay. Method: immunoSEQ multiplex PCR; TCRdb's copy keeps in-frame clones and lacks some. Of hundreds of thousands of clones in the sample, roughly nine tenths were seen once. The CDR3 is 12 residues long. From germline, CDR1 is SQVTM and CDR2 ANQGSEA. Unmatched junction bases numbered 5, after V lost 7 bases and J lost 2 bases. The sample comprised naive CD8+ T cells sorted from blood. The clonotype comes from a young man in good health. The V and J genes are TRBV29-1 and TRBJ2-7; 7 bases line up with TRBD1. This chain's CDR3 is CSALQGTYEQYF. In DNA form, the CDR3 reads TGCAGCGCCTTACAGGGGACCTACGAGCAGTACTTC.